Here is one T cell receptor (beta chain) with its context. This CDR3 has 14 amino acids. Germline V gives CDR1 SGHTA, CDR2 FQGNSA. The germline V and J ends were trimmed by 5 bases and 1 base, with 12 bases remaining between them. The data originate from a study of TIL therapy for anti-PD-1-resistant metastatic lung cancer. Time point indicated: pre-treatment sample, taken before nivolumab and TIL therapy. The libraries were made with immunoSEQ v3. Method: immunoSEQ multiplex PCR; TCRdb's copy keeps in-frame clones and lacks some. Among approximately 15,000 clones, about 83% were seen once, and the ten largest hold roughly 0.9%.

The specimen comprised blood, sampled at baseline. The sequence derives from a person aged 25 to 80 with non-small cell lung cancer. This chain connects TRBV7-2 to TRBJ2-7; perhaps TRBD2 as D (6 bases). This CDR3 is CASSVTRRSYEQYF. CDR3 coding DNA: TGTGCCAGCAGCGTGACTAGGAGGTCCTACGAGCAGTACTTC.